These 22 T cell receptor beta chains were sequenced from one sample in a study of T cell repertoires in ileal Crohn's disease. This table comes from immunoSEQ multiplex PCR, and its TCRdb copy is limited to in-frame clones, with some not included. The table records thousands of clones, around 72% of them present only once. The material sequenced was ileal tissue. These TCRs come from an adult with Crohn's disease.

J is TRBJ2-1 and V is TRBV7-3, with TRBD2 matching 7 bases. This CDR3 is built from 16 residues. V lost 3 bases to trimming and J lost 6 bases; unmatched junction nucleotides: 11. CDR1 SGHTA and CDR2 FQGTGA come from the germline V gene. The CDR3 here is CASSLGESGKANEQFF. In DNA, the CDR3 is TGTGCCAGCAGCTTGGGGGAGAGCGGGAAAGCCAATGAGCAGTTCTTC.

The chain joins TRBV10-2 to TRBJ1-4; D might be TRBD1 (5 bases). This CDR3 is built from 13 residues. V lost 8 bases and J 7 bases, leaving 14 bases between the germline ends. The germline V gene encodes CDR1 WSHSY and CDR2 SAAADI. CDR3 DNA: TGCGCCAGCGGGGGGGTGATCGGTGAAAAACTGTTTTTT. It specifies CASGGVIGEKLFF.

The chain is built from TRBV2 and TRBJ1-1, with a weak D call TRBD1 (6 bases). This CDR3 is built from 14 residues. V shed 5 bases and J shed 2 bases, with 12 bases lying between them. Germline V gene lookup returns CDR1 SNHLY and CDR2 FYNNEI. The DNA for the CDR3 is TGTGCCAGCAGTCTCTCAGGGGTAAACACTGAAGCTTTCTTT. It translates to CASSLSGVNTEAFF.

This chain connects TRBV7-2 to TRBJ2-1; 8 bases fit TRBD1. This CDR3 contains 15 residues. The V segment lost 1 base and the J segment 8 bases; nucleotides outside the gene matches: 7. Per the germline V gene, CDR1 is SGHTA and CDR2 is FQGNSA. CDR3 residues: CASSLEGPGGYEQFF. DNA of the CDR3: TGTGCCAGCAGCTTAGAAGGTCCAGGGGGCTATGAGCAGTTCTTC.

The chain is built from TRBV28 and TRBJ1-2; the match to TRBD1 covers 8 bases. The CDR3 consists of 17 residues. V dropped 2 bases and J dropped 1; count of bases not matched to a gene: 9. Germline CDR1 reads MDHEN; CDR2 reads SYDVKM. CDR3 amino acids: CASSLPTGAAFNYGYTF. CDR3 nucleotides: TGTGCCAGCAGTTTACCGACAGGGGCAGCCTTTAACTATGGCTACACCTTC.

Only a few counts were recorded for this clone. This rearrangement joins TRBV2 to TRBJ2-7, with 7 bases that match TRBD2. Germline CDR1 SNHLY, CDR2 FYNNEI. V dropped 6 bases and J dropped 4; count of bases not matched to a gene: 9. The CDR3 is 14 residues long. Here the CDR3 reads CASRMLAVPYEQYF. CDR3 DNA sequence: TGTGCCAGCAGGATGCTAGCGGTGCCTTACGAGCAGTACTTC.

The V call is TRBV30, the J call TRBJ2-1; 10 bases fit TRBD2. Looked up from germline, CDR1 is GTSNPN and CDR2 is SVGIG (reference sequence). J lost 7 bases, V lost 8 bases, and 17 bases had no gene match. The length of the CDR3 is 16 residues. The CDR3 loop reads CARGEEAGGPRNEQFF. Written as DNA, the CDR3 is TGTGCCCGGGGGGAGGAAGCGGGGGGGCCGAGGAATGAGCAGTTCTTC.

The chain carries TRBV27 and TRBJ1-5, with 9 bases identical to TRBD1. The CDR3 spans 13 residues. From germline, CDR1 is MNHEY and CDR2 SMNVEV (reference sequence). V lost 7 bases, J lost 10 bases, and 8 bases stayed unmatched. CDR3 residues: CASTTHRGLPQHF. CDR3 DNA: TGTGCCAGCACGACACACAGGGGGCTCCCCCAGCATTTT.

The rearrangement joins TRBV27 to TRBJ2-1; TRBD2 matches 9 bases. V was clipped by 2 bases and J by 0 bases; unmatched bases: 5. Germline-derived CDR1 and CDR2 are MNHEY and SMNVEV (reference sequence). This CDR3 spans 17 amino acids. In DNA form, the CDR3 reads TGTGCCAGCAGTTTAAGATCAGCGGGAGGCTCCTACAATGAGCAGTTCTTC. Amino acid sequence: CASSLRSAGGSYNEQFF.

V and J are TRBV9 and TRBJ2-5; the D is unclear. The germline V gene has CDR1 SGDLS and CDR2 YYNGEE. The germline V and J ends were trimmed by 0 bases and 5 bases, with 14 bases remaining between them. CDR3 size: 15 residues. The CDR3 loop is CASSVEGTLRETQYF. The CDR3 DNA follows: TGTGCCAGCAGCGTAGAAGGCACCCTGAGGGAGACCCAGTACTTC.

This chain uses TRBV18 with TRBJ2-3; D not resolved. CDR3 length: 12 amino acids. CDR1 is KGHSH, CDR2 LQKENI, per germline. Trimming removed 6 bases at V and 3 bases at J, with 7 bases between. This chain's CDR3 is CASSPGTDTQYF. In DNA form, the CDR3 reads TGTGCCAGCTCCCCCGGGACAGATACGCAGTATTTT.

This clone has only a few counts. J is TRBJ2-7 and V is TRBV6-1; 10 bases are shared with TRBD1. The CDR3 has 13 residues. V dropped 10 bases and J dropped 3; count of bases not matched to a gene: 6. Germline V gives CDR1 MNHNS, CDR2 SASEGT. The CDR3 region has the DNA TGTGCCACCGCCAGGACAGGGGGCTACGAGCAGTACTTC. Translation: CATARTGGYEQYF.

The rearrangement joins TRBV4-3 to TRBJ2-1, with TRBD2 identical over 8 bases. The V gene's germline CDR1 is LGHNA and CDR2 YSLEER. The CDR3 sequence is 17 residues long. V shed 1 base, J shed 0 bases, and the junction held 5 bases outside the gene matches. The CDR3 is CASSQVAGTSSYNEQFF. Here the CDR3 DNA reads TGCGCCAGCAGCCAAGTTGCCGGGACTAGCTCCTACAATGAGCAGTTCTTC.

The DNA for the CDR3 is TGTGCCAGCACCCAAGCGGGGGGAGGAAACACCATATATTTT. As protein: CASTQAGGGNTIYF. V usage is TRBV6-1 and J usage is TRBJ1-3; weak D call: TRBD1 (5 bases). The CDR3 extends over 14 amino acids. Germline V gene lookup returns CDR1 MNHNS and CDR2 SASEGT. Trimming left V 7 bases short and J 4 bases short, with 14 bases between.

This clone was seen only once. The chain combines TRBV9 with TRBJ1-2; D unresolved. CDR3 length equals 13 residues. The germline V gene encodes CDR1 SGDLS and CDR2 YYNGEE. Deletions cut 3 bases from V and 5 bases from J, with 11 bases between. CDR3 protein: CASSGDPWYGYTF. The CDR3 DNA sequence: TGTGCCAGCAGCGGCGATCCATGGTATGGCTACACCTTC.

The rearrangement links TRBV2 to TRBJ2-7; D uncertain. The CDR3 runs 14 residues. V lost 9 bases and J 2 bases, leaving 17 bases between the germline ends. Germline loops: CDR1 SNHLY, CDR2 FYNNEI. The CDR3 nucleotides are TGTGCCAGAACACCAGGATACATCACCTACGAGCAGTACTTC. As protein: CARTPGYITYEQYF.

The chain employs TRBV6-5 and TRBJ2-1; 10 positions agree with TRBD2. The ends lost 8 bases at V and 9 bases at J; junction bases unmatched: 10. Germline V gene sequence: CDR1 MNHEY, CDR2 SVGAGI. CDR3 length: 14 amino acids. The CDR3 bases are TGTGCCAGCTACGCGGGACTAGCGATCGGTGAGCAGTTCTTC. It translates to CASYAGLAIGEQFF.

CDR3 amino acids: CASGRGGSNQPQHF. In DNA form, the CDR3 reads TGTGCCAGCGGTCGAGGAGGGAGCAATCAGCCCCAGCATTTT. This chain links TRBV2 with TRBJ1-5; D unresolved. The germline gives CDR1 SNHLY, CDR2 FYNNEI. The CDR3 has 14 amino acids. Trimming took off 8 bases at V and 1 base at J, with 12 bases between the two ends.

This chain connects TRBV5-4 to TRBJ2-7; 12 bases match TRBD1. The V segment lost 0 bases and the J segment 6 bases; nucleotides outside the gene matches: 7. The CDR3 is 16 residues long. The germline CDR1 and CDR2 sequences are SGHNT and YYREEE (reference sequence). Here the CDR3 reads CASSLGGTGGKVEQYF. CDR3 nucleotides: TGTGCCAGCAGCTTGGGTGGGACAGGGGGCAAAGTCGAGCAGTACTTC.

V usage is TRBV27 and J usage is TRBJ2-3; 8 bases fit TRBD1. CDR1 MNHEY and CDR2 SMNVEV come from the germline V gene (reference sequence). With V trimmed by 4 bases and J by 3 bases, 6 bases remained unmatched. The CDR3 sequence is 15 residues long. The CDR3: CASSSLQGGTDTQYF. Here the CDR3 DNA reads TGTGCCAGCAGTTCCCTACAGGGGGGAACAGATACGCAGTATTTT.

This chain connects TRBV7-2 to TRBJ1-3; 8 bases are a match to TRBD1. The V and J ends lost 6 bases and 0 bases, in that order; junction bases with no gene match: 4. Germline values: CDR1 SGHTA, CDR2 FQGNSA. The CDR3 runs 15 residues. For the CDR3, the DNA is TGTGCCAGCAGGGACAGGGCTTCCTCTGGAAACACCATATATTTT. This encodes CASRDRASSGNTIYF.

This clone has only a few counts. V gene TRBV2 combines with J gene TRBJ2-7, with D tentatively TRBD2 (7 bases). The germline V and J ends were trimmed by 7 bases and 6 bases, with 16 bases remaining between them. The CDR3 is 13 amino acids. Per germline, CDR1 SNHLY and CDR2 FYNNEI. The DNA of the CDR3 is TGTGCCAGCACCGAACGGGGGGCTGGCGAGCAGTACTTC. As protein: CASTERGAGEQYF.